The clone carrying this TCR beta chain was picked up a small number of times. Its antigen is unidentified. The sample comes from a study of CD8 T cells in Susac syndrome. Study results and limitations: The CD4+ T cell repertoires that were profiled in Susac syndrome showed no clonal expansion.

The recently defined diagnostic criteria for definite or probable disease were met by the Susac syndrome patients. In contrast to the negatively isolated CD8+ and CD4+ T cells, TEMRA cells were FACS-enriched. A quantity of roughly 0.5 to 1 ug RNA underwent reverse transcription using random hexamers. TCRdb recomputed calls from the immunoSEQ multiplex PCR reads with MiXCR, one row per CDR3 protein. The table has roughly 190,000 distinct CDR3 sequences, around nine tenths seen once; the top ten hold around 0.1%. CDR1 and CDR2 (germline): MNHEY, SVGEGT. The V end lost 6 bases, the J end lost 2 bases, and 6 bases lay between the germline ends. The CDR3 loop spans 12 amino acids.

Sample: CD4+ T cells from PBMCs. This chain uses TRBV6-2 or TRBV6-3 with TRBJ2-3; D is unclear. The receptor was derived from a human donor with Susac syndrome. The CDR3, as DNA: TGTGCCAGCAGCTCCGTCACAGATACGCAGTATTTT. Protein: CASSSVTDTQYF.